These T cell receptor beta chains were read from a single sample in a study of blood T cells in healthy people across ages. TCRdb analysed the 5' RACE reads with MiXCR anew, one entry per CDR3 protein. The table has approximately 690,000 distinct CDR3 sequences, 40% to 45% seen once. Sequences were obtained from blood. The source of these receptors is a man older than 75 in good health. Both conserved end residues are part of each CDR3. Fields, in order: V gene, D gene, J gene, clone size, CDR3 DNA, CDR3 protein. A D gene is named only where the DNA matches it firmly. Only part of the rows carry a size: once, few, many, or a class if the clone is expanded.

TRBV7-7	TRBD1	TRBJ2-5	-	TGTGCCAGCAGCTTAGTGGCGGGCATTGGGTCAGGGGGCCAAGAGACCCAGTACTTC	CASSLVAGIGSGGQETQYF
TRBV29-1	TRBD2	TRBJ2-3	many	TGCAGCGTTGTTCCCAGCGGGGCTACAGATACGCAGTATTTT	CSVVPSGATDTQYF
TRBV20-1	-	TRBJ1-5	-	TGCAGTGCTCAGGGTAAAGAGGTCGGACAGCCCCAGCATTTT	CSAQGKEVGQPQHF
TRBV5-1	-	TRBJ1-1	-	TGCGCCAGCGGCGCTAAAGGGGAGGAAGCTTTCTTT	CASGAKGEEAFF
TRBV20-1	-	TRBJ1-5	once	TGCAGTGCCCTACCCCGGGGGCAGCCTGGCAATCAGCCCCAGCATTTT	CSALPRGQPGNQPQHF
TRBV18	-	TRBJ1-2	-	TGTGCCAGCTCACCACGGGAAAGTTCTAACTATGGCTACACCTTC	CASSPRESSNYGYTF
TRBV21-1	-	TRBJ2-7	few	TGTGCCAGCAGCAAAAGGCCGACGGGCCAACAGGGGCGAAGTTGGGGACTGTGCGAGCAGTACTTC	CASSKRPTGQQGRSWGLCEQYF
TRBV2	TRBD1	TRBJ1-2	many	TGTGCCAGCAACGTATACAGGGGTGGCTACACCTTC	CASNVYRGGYTF
TRBV5-1	-	TRBJ2-5	few	TGCGCCAGCAGCAACGGACAGCCGTACCAAGAGACCCAGTACTTC	CASSNGQPYQETQYF
TRBV5-1	TRBD2	TRBJ2-1	-	TGCGCCAGCGTGACTAGCGGGAACAATGAGCAGTTCTTC	CASVTSGNNEQFF
TRBV6-2/TRBV6-3	TRBD1	TRBJ1-1	few	TGTGCCAGCAGTTTGACAGGGCTGAACACTGAAGCTTTCTTT	CASSLTGLNTEAFF
TRBV4-3	-	TRBJ1-1	-	TGCGCCAGCAGCCAGGGGGCAAGGACTGAAGCTTTCTTT	CASSQGARTEAFF
TRBV6-6	-	TRBJ2-5	many	TGTGCCAGCGCGTGGGGGCAGGTCCAAGAGACCCAGTACTTC	CASAWGQVQETQYF
TRBV20-1	TRBD1	TRBJ2-7	few	TGCAGTGCTGGGATTGGGACAGGGGGCTACGAGCAGTACTTC	CSAGIGTGGYEQYF
TRBV2	-	TRBJ2-3	-	TGTGCCAGCTCCACCGGGAGCGTAAGCACAGATACGCAGTATTTT	CASSTGSVSTDTQYF
TRBV2	TRBD2	TRBJ2-7	-	TGTGCCGGCTCTGGGAGGGTACCCTACGAGCAGTACTTC	CAGSGRVPYEQYF
TRBV29-1	TRBD1	TRBJ1-1	-	TGCAGCGTGGACACAGGGGTGAACACTGAAGCTTTCTTT	CSVDTGVNTEAFF
TRBV6-2/TRBV6-3	-	TRBJ1-2	-	TGTGCCAACAGTTACAGTTACTATGGCTACACCTTC	CANSYSYYGYTF
TRBV20-1	-	TRBJ2-3	few	TGCAGTGCTAGAGCGGGAGTCCCGCAGTATTTT	CSARAGVPQYF
TRBV15	-	TRBJ2-5	-	TGTGCCACCAGCAGAGAGGAGGCTGTGGAGACCCAGTACTTC	CATSREEAVETQYF
TRBV3-1	-	TRBJ1-6	-	TGTGCCAGCAGCCAAAGGGACAAGGGCAATTCACCCCTCCACTTT	CASSQRDKGNSPLHF
TRBV7-9	TRBD1	TRBJ1-2	few	TGTGCCAGCAGCTCCCTTCCGGGACAGGGGACTTATGGCTACACCTTC	CASSSLPGQGTYGYTF
TRBV7-2	TRBD2	TRBJ2-7	-	TGTGCCAGCAGCTTCGGGACTAGCGGGAGCGAGCAGTACTTC	CASSFGTSGSEQYF
TRBV30	-	TRBJ2-3	few	TGTGCCTGGAGTGTACCGACTAAAAGCACAGATACGCAGTATTTT	CAWSVPTKSTDTQYF
TRBV3-1	TRBD2	TRBJ2-1	once	TGTGCCAGCAGCCTCCGGGGGACTAGCGGGAGTAGAAACGGAGATGAGCAGTTCTTC	CASSLRGTSGSRNGDEQFF
TRBV5-1	-	TRBJ2-3	-	TGCGCCAGCAGCTTGGGCCCCTTTAAGTTAGATACGCAGTATTTT	CASSLGPFKLDTQYF
TRBV12-3/TRBV12-4	-	TRBJ2-5	few	TGTGCCAGCAACCCTGGGAGGGGGCTAACAGAGACCCAGTACTTC	CASNPGRGLTETQYF
TRBV27	TRBD1	TRBJ1-4	-	TGTGCCGGCGGGGTCAGGGGGGGTGAAAAACTGTTTTTT	CAGGVRGGEKLFF
TRBV20-1	-	TRBJ2-7	many	TGCAGTGCTACTCTTCAGGGGAGGAGGGCCTACGAGCAGTACTTC	CSATLQGRRAYEQYF
TRBV12-3/TRBV12-4	-	TRBJ2-7	few	TGTGCCAGCAGCCCCGACGACAGCTCCTACGAGCAGTACTTC	CASSPDDSSYEQYF
TRBV20-1	TRBD1	TRBJ1-2	-	TGCAGTGCTAGAGATCAGGACAGGGATTTTGACTATGGCTACACCTTC	CSARDQDRDFDYGYTF
TRBV5-1	TRBD2	TRBJ2-1	-	TGCGCCAGTACCTTAACTAGCGGGCGTTACAATGAGCAGTTCTTC	CASTLTSGRYNEQFF
TRBV5-6	-	TRBJ2-3	once	TGTGCCAGCAGCTGGTGGAGTGAGAGGAGGGCCGTGGATACGCAGTATTTT	CASSWWSERRAVDTQYF
TRBV6-2/TRBV6-3	TRBD1	TRBJ2-5	few	TGTGCCAGCAGTAATCCTCGGGACAGGGGTTTGAAGACCCAGTACTTC	CASSNPRDRGLKTQYF
TRBV20-1	TRBD2	TRBJ2-1	many	TGCAGTGCTAGAGCCCCTGGAAGCGGGAGGGTAAATGAGCAGTTCTTC	CSARAPGSGRVNEQFF
TRBV15	-	TRBJ2-5	medium-sized	TGTGCCACGAGAACGCCGGGAAACCAAGAGACCCAGTACTTC	CATRTPGNQETQYF
TRBV24-1	-	TRBJ2-5	-	TGTGCCTCCATTAGGGGCCAGTCTGGTGAGACCCAGTACTTC	CASIRGQSGETQYF
TRBV3-1	-	TRBJ1-2	few	TGTGCCAGCAGCCAGGGGGCAGCTAACTATGGCTACACCTTC	CASSQGAANYGYTF
TRBV11-2	TRBD1	TRBJ2-7	-	TGTGCCAGCAGCTTAGGTGGGACAGGGGGCGAGCAGTACTTC	CASSLGGTGGEQYF
TRBV7-2	-	TRBJ1-2	-	TGTGCCAGCAGCTCGCCGGACAGACCTCTCTATGGCTACACCTTC	CASSSPDRPLYGYTF
TRBV4-3	-	TRBJ1-2	-	TGCGCCAGCAGCCGCACAGCAGGGTCCTTTGTTTTTGGCTACACCTTC	CASSRTAGSFVFGYTF
TRBV6-6	-	TRBJ2-6	-	TGTGCCAGCAGCTCCCCATCGGTCGCTTCTGGGGCCAACGTCCTGACTTTC	CASSSPSVASGANVLTF
TRBV18	-	TRBJ2-5	-	TGTGCCAGCTCACCACCGAATTCACTGCGGGCCCAAGAGACCCAGTACTTC	CASSPPNSLRAQETQYF
TRBV6-5	TRBD1	TRBJ2-3	-	TGTGCCAGCAGACGCCGGGACAGGGGGACAGATACGCAGTATTTT	CASRRRDRGTDTQYF
TRBV29-1	-	TRBJ2-1	many	TGCAGCGTTGCGGAGGCCCCTTACAATGAGCAGTTCTTC	CSVAEAPYNEQFF
TRBV11-2	-	TRBJ2-3	few	TGTGCCAGCAGCTTAGGGCCGTGGGGGTTGGCAGATACGCAGTATTTT	CASSLGPWGLADTQYF
TRBV14	-	TRBJ2-7	once	TGTGCCAGCAGCCAAGATTTAGTCCAGGGAGCTAAGAATGAGCAGTACTTC	CASSQDLVQGAKNEQYF
TRBV20-1	-	TRBJ1-1	-	TGCAGTGCCGACCTCCCCCACGAGCCCGAAGCTTTCTTT	CSADLPHEPEAFF
TRBV4-3	TRBD1	TRBJ1-1	-	TGCGCCAGCAAACAGGGGGCGGTTAATCTGAACACTGAAGCTTTCTTT	CASKQGAVNLNTEAFF
TRBV6-2/TRBV6-3	TRBD1	TRBJ2-7	-	TGTGCCAGCACCTCCGGGACAGTCTACGAGCAGTACTTC	CASTSGTVYEQYF
TRBV9	TRBD1	TRBJ2-5	many	TGTGCCAGCAGCACAACGACGACAGGGATGGAGACCCAGTACTTC	CASSTTTTGMETQYF
TRBV20-1	TRBD2	TRBJ2-1	-	TGCAGTGCTATACTAGCGTGGAGCTCCTACAATGAGCAGTTCTTC	CSAILAWSSYNEQFF
TRBV6-2/TRBV6-3	-	TRBJ1-5	-	TGTGCCAGCAGGACTTTCAGGACCAATCAGCCCCAGCATTTT	CASRTFRTNQPQHF
TRBV6-6	-	TRBJ1-2	-	TGTGCCAGCAGTCGTGCCGGAACCTATGGCTACACCTTC	CASSRAGTYGYTF
TRBV29-1	-	TRBJ2-3	few	TGCAGCTCTGTGAAGAGCACAGATACGCAGTATTTT	CSSVKSTDTQYF
TRBV29-1	TRBD1	TRBJ2-1	-	TGCAGCGTTGGACAGGGGGACAATGAGCAGTTCTTC	CSVGQGDNEQFF
TRBV21-1	-	TRBJ2-1	-	TGTGCCAGCAGCACCCACAGTTGGGGTAACGTGCAGTTCTTC	CASSTHSWGNVQFF
TRBV6-1	-	TRBJ2-7	-	TGTGCCACAAGGGGCCGATTGGGCTCCTACGAGCAGTACTTC	CATRGRLGSYEQYF
TRBV7-3	-	TRBJ2-3	many	TGTGCCAGCAGCCCCGACAGTGAGTGGAACACAGATACGCAGTATTTT	CASSPDSEWNTDTQYF